Detailed here is one TCR beta chain. Original handling: The assay estimated nucleated cells by amplifying reference gene primers. Repertoires were generated with immunoSEQ multiplex PCR, while TCRdb's copy carries only in-frame clones and drops some. V and J calls and clone size come straight from that table; D and trimming were deduced from the DNA. Of 90,000 to 100,000 clones listed, 82% are singletons. This CDR3 has 15 amino acids. Per the germline V gene, CDR1 is SGHVS and CDR2 is FQNEAQ. Trimming took 5 bases from V and 3 from J; bases not matched to a gene: 7. This sample stems from a study of blood T cell repertoires in COVID-19.

The rearrangement links TRBV7-8 to TRBJ2-3; 8 bases align to TRBD2. This clonotype was sampled from a man between 65 and 85 years old with active or convalescent COVID-19. The sequencing input was peripheral blood. DNA for the CDR3: TGTGCCAGCAGCCCGGGGGCTAGCGGGACAGATACGCAGTATTTT. The encoded protein is CASSPGASGTDTQYF.